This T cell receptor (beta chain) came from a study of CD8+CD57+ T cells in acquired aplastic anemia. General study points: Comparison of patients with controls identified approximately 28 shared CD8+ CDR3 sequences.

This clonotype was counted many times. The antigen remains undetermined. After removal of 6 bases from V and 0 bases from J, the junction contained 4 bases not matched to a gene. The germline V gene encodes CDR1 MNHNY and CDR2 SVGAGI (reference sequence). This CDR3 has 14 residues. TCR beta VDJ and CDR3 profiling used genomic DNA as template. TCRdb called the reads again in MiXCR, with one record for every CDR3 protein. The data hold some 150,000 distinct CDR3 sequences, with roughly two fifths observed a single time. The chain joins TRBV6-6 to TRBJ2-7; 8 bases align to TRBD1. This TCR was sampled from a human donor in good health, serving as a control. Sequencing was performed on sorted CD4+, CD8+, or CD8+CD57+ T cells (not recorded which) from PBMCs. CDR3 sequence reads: CASRNRGNSYEQYF. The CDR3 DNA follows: TGTGCCAGCAGGAACAGGGGGAACTCCTACGAGCAGTACTTC.